The present T cell receptor (beta chain) was sequenced within a study of T cell responses to AZD1222 COVID-19 vaccine. The study, taken as a whole, reports: Clonal diversity may have been underestimated in mostly white British donors. Sampling that yielded the repertoires occurred only after the peak T cell response.

Notes on this clone: Antigen: not known.

This CDR3 comprises 13 residues. V lost 3 bases and J lost 4, with 7 bases in between. TCRdb keeps only in-frame clones here, not all; method: immunoSEQ multiplex PCR. Of 95,000 to 150,000 clones in the sample, 90% to 95% were seen once. Researchers grouped second doses given at about 4 or about 12 weeks into one pool. The TCR originated in an adult who received the AZD1222 COVID-19 vaccine. The rearrangement joins TRBV12-3 or TRBV12-4 to TRBJ2-1; D is possibly TRBD1 (6 bases). The starting material was peripheral blood, obtained 28 days after the second AZD1222 dose. CDR3 residues: CASSLDSYNEQFF. CDR3 nucleotide sequence: TGTGCCAGCAGTTTGGACAGTTACAATGAGCAGTTCTTC.